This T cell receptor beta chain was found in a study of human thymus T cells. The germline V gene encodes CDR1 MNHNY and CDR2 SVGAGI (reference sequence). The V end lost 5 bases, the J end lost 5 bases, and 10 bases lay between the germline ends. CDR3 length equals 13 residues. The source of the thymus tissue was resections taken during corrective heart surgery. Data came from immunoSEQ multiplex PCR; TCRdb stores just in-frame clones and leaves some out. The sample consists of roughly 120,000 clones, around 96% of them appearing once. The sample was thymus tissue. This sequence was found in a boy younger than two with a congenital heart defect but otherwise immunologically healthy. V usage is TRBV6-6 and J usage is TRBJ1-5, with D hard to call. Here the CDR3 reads CASSSGEDQPQHF. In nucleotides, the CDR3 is TGTGCCAGCAGTAGTGGGGAGGATCAGCCCCAGCATTTT.